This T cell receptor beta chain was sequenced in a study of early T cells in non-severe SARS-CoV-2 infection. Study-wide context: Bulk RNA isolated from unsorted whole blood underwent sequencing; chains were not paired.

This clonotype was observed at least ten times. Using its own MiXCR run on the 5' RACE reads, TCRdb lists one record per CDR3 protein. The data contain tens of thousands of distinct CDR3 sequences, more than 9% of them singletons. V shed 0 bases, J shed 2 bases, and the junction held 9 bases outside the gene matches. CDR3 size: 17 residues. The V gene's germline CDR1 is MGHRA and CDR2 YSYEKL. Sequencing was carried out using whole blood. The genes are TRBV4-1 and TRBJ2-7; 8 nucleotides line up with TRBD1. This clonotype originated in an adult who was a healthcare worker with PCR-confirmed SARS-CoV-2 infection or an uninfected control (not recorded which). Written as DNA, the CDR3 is TGCGCCAGCAGCCAAGATCTTCCCTTCAGGGGGCCCTACGAGCAGTACTTC. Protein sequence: CASSQDLPFRGPYEQYF.